This T cell receptor beta chain was found in a study of Graves' ophthalmopathy and Graves' hyperthyroidism. About the study: At initial diagnosis, peripheral blood was obtained, and this preceded any treatment. The study's findings and limits: Ophthalmopathy progression cases were predicted by the model with 60% to 71% sensitivity and 72.22% specificity.

Amplifying from RNA transcripts, the study obtained TCR beta CDR3 regions. In the first round, RT-PCR was carried out with HTBI primers, and a multiplex PCR formed the second round. One entry per CDR3 protein results from TCRdb running MiXCR on the multiplex PCR reads. This table holds under 250,000 distinct CDR3 sequences, 25% to 35% found once. V dropped 3 bases and J dropped 1 base, with 12 bases sitting between them. The CDR3 extends over 15 amino acids. Germline V lookup: CDR1 SEHNR, CDR2 FQNEAQ (reference sequence). The table lists this clonotype with many counts. Its antigen is undetermined. Ophthalmopathy cases showed moderate-to-severe activity, scoring CAS ≥3 and NOSPECS ≥4, with duration under 3 months. Each diagnosis was determined on the basis of clinical symptoms, serum thyroxine, TRAb, thyroid ultrasound and orbital computed tomography.

Sequencing was carried out using peripheral blood. This TCR derives from a man aged 50 or older with Graves' ophthalmopathy. The V gene is TRBV7-9, the J gene TRBJ1-1; perhaps TRBD1 as D (5 bases). The CDR3 DNA is TGTGCCAGCAGCTTTGGGACCGGCCAGAACACTGAAGCTTTCTTT. It encodes CASSFGTGQNTEAFF.